The 28 T cell receptor beta chains given below trace back to one sample, sequenced in a study of blood T cell repertoires in COVID-19. Profiling relied on immunoSEQ multiplex PCR, and the TCRdb table lists in-frame clones only, not all of them. Seen here are tens of thousands of clones, 82% observed once, and the top ten hold around 13%. The sequencing input was peripheral blood. The receptors stem from a human donor in a cohort sampled during active COVID-19.

This clone was detected only once. The chain carries TRBV28 and TRBJ1-6; D not certain. Germline assignment: CDR1 MDHEN and CDR2 SYDVKM. This CDR3 has 12 amino acids. Trimming shortened V by 4 bases and J by 9 bases, and 7 bases separated the two germline ends. The CDR3 loop reads CASSSGVSPLHF. The DNA for the CDR3 is TGTGCCAGCAGTTCCGGGGTTTCACCCCTCCACTTT.

The chain has TRBV18 and TRBJ2-3; 7 nucleotides line up with TRBD1. Losses at the gene ends were 3 bases for V and 4 bases for J; bases not matched to a gene: 7. The length of the CDR3 is 15 residues. From germline, CDR1 is KGHSH and CDR2 LQKENI. This CDR3 reads CASSPVAGGADTQYF. CDR3 coding DNA: TGTGCCAGCTCACCCGTTGCAGGGGGTGCAGATACGCAGTATTTT. The full variable domain, rest sourced from reference TRBV18 and TRBJ2-3, is NAGVMQNPRHLVRRRGQEARLRCSPMKGHSHVYWYRQLPEEGLKFMVYLQKENIIDESGMPKERFSAEFPKEGPSILRIQQVVRGDSAAYFCASSPVAGGADTQYFGPGTRLTVL.

The genes are TRBV29-1 and TRBJ2-5; 7 bases map to TRBD2. Germline trimming cut 4 bases from V and 7 bases from J; bases unmatched to any gene: 12. The germline V gene encodes CDR1 SQVTM and CDR2 ANQGSEA. The CDR3 extends over 14 amino acids. For the CDR3, the DNA is TGCAGCGTTGGGCTAGCGGTCTATGAGGGGACCCAGTACTTC. Its protein is CSVGLAVYEGTQYF.

This chain links TRBV7-2 with TRBJ2-7; 8 bases map to TRBD2. This CDR3 comprises 14 residues. Looked up from germline, CDR1 is SGHTA and CDR2 is FQGNSA. V trimming: 5 bases; J trimming: 1 base; junction bases outside the gene matches: 4. This CDR3 reads CASSVGGGSYEQYF. As DNA, the CDR3 is TGTGCCAGCAGCGTCGGGGGGGGATCCTACGAGCAGTACTTC.

The chain combines TRBV15 with TRBJ1-5; possibly TRBD1 for D (5 bases). The V gene's germline CDR1 is LNHNV and CDR2 YYDKDF (reference sequence). This CDR3 region has 13 residues. Trimming cost V 8 bases and J 9 bases, with 17 bases left between them. The CDR3: CATSPGGERPQHF. Written as DNA, the CDR3 is TGTGCCACCTCGCCCGGGGGGGAAAGGCCCCAGCATTTT.

This chain links TRBV18 with TRBJ2-7; 7 positions agree with TRBD2. Per the germline V gene, CDR1 is KGHSH and CDR2 is LQKENI. The CDR3 extends over 13 amino acids. Trimming at V came to 2 bases and at J to 4 bases, leaving 2 bases not matched to a gene. Here the CDR3 reads CASSPGRAYEQYV. CDR3 DNA sequence: TGTGCCAGCTCACCAGGGAGGGCGTACGAGCAGTACGTC.

This sequence joins TRBV7-6 and TRBJ2-3; D unclear. Deletions cut 4 bases from V and 6 bases from J, with 11 bases between. Germline V CDR1 and CDR2: SGHVS, FNYEAQ. This CDR3 region has 13 residues. The CDR3 reads CASSSVPSDTQYF. Here the CDR3 DNA reads TGTGCCAGCAGCTCCGTTCCCTCCGATACGCAGTATTTT.

The V and J genes are TRBV4-2 and TRBJ2-3; TRBD2 matches 8 bases. The CDR3 runs 16 residues. Germline V CDR1 and CDR2: LGHNA, YNFKEQ. Trimming at V came to 7 bases and at J to 1 base, leaving 10 bases not matched to a gene. The CDR3 DNA sequence: TGTGCCAGCACTAAGTCCCCAGCGGGGGGCACAGATACGCAGTATTTT. Translation: CASTKSPAGGTDTQYF.

The rearrangement links TRBV2 to TRBJ1-6, with 9 positions matching TRBD1. The V gene end was trimmed by 6 bases and the J gene end by 9 bases; junction bases not matched to a gene: 9. The CDR3 runs 15 residues. From germline, CDR1 is SNHLY and CDR2 FYNNEI. The CDR3 region has the DNA TGTGCCAGCAGGGGGGGGGACAGGGCATCTTCACCCCTCCACTTT. Its protein product is CASRGGDRASSPLHF.

The V gene is TRBV18, the J gene TRBJ2-1; 8 positions agree with TRBD2. Germline values: CDR1 KGHSH, CDR2 LQKENI. The CDR3 has 15 residues. After removal of 3 bases from V and 8 bases from J, the junction contained 9 bases not matched to a gene. CDR3 DNA sequence: TGTGCCAGCTCACCCGGGAGGGGGGGAGTTGATGAGCAGTTCTTC. Its protein product is CASSPGRGGVDEQFF.

This chain connects TRBV11-2 to TRBJ2-1; 11 bases line up with TRBD2. CDR1 is SGHAT and CDR2 is FQNNGV in the germline V gene. V lost 0 bases to trimming and J lost 1 base; unmatched junction nucleotides: 8. This CDR3 region has 19 residues. The CDR3 region has the DNA TGTGCCAGCAGCTTAGATGCTAGCGGGGGGCTCCTATCCTACAATGAGCAGTTCTTC. Its protein product is CASSLDASGGLLSYNEQFF.

This clone has only a few counts. The chain carries TRBV7-2 and TRBJ2-7; D is unclear. Germline lookup yields CDR1 SGHTA and CDR2 FQGNSA. CDR3 length: 12 residues. Trimming cost V 5 bases and J 9 bases, with 14 bases left between them. The chain's CDR3 is CASSRPGLRQYV. The CDR3 DNA reads as TGTGCCAGCAGCCGTCCAGGTTTACGGCAGTACGTC.

The chain combines TRBV6-6 with TRBJ2-1; 7 nucleotides match TRBD1. Per the germline V gene, CDR1 is MNHNY and CDR2 is SVGAGI (reference sequence). J lost 6 bases, V lost 10 bases, and 12 bases had no gene match. The length of the CDR3 is 14 residues. CDR3 sequence: CATTQGTDSNEQFF. The CDR3 bases are TGTGCCACAACCCAGGGGACAGACAGCAATGAGCAGTTCTTC.

The V call is TRBV6-5, the J call TRBJ2-1; 8 bases match TRBD1. The V gene's germline CDR1 is MNHEY and CDR2 SVGAGI. J lost 10 bases, V lost 6 bases, and 5 bases had no gene match. CDR3 length: 12 residues. In DNA, the CDR3 is TGTGCCAGCAGATCCACAGGGGGGGAGCAGTTCTTC. Translating it yields CASRSTGGEQFF.

V usage is TRBV5-1 and J usage is TRBJ1-1; D is unclear. In germline, CDR1 is SGHRS, CDR2 YFSETQ. Trimming removed 0 bases from V and 4 bases from J, with 16 bases in between. The CDR3 contains 16 residues. This chain's CDR3 is CASSLARSGVGTEAFF. Written as DNA, the CDR3 is TGCGCCAGCAGCTTGGCCCGGTCGGGAGTAGGCACTGAAGCTTTCTTT.

The chain recombines TRBV11-2 with TRBJ2-1; D is possibly TRBD2 (7 bases). CDR1 SGHAT and CDR2 FQNNGV come from the germline V gene. CDR3 length: 16 amino acids. Trimming removed 5 bases at V and 4 bases at J, with 18 bases between. In DNA form, the CDR3 reads TGTGCCAGCAGCCTTAGAGGGAAGGGGGGGTACAATGAGCAGTTCTTC. It yields the protein CASSLRGKGGYNEQFF.

The CDR3 reads CASSLDTGGVVYGYTF. The CDR3 bases are TGTGCCAGCAGCTTAGATACAGGGGGCGTCGTCTATGGCTACACCTTC. The V call is TRBV7-6, the J call TRBJ1-2; TRBD1 agrees at 9 bases. Germline trimming cut 1 base from V and 4 bases from J; bases unmatched to any gene: 7. The V gene's germline CDR1 is SGHVS and CDR2 FNYEAQ. The CDR3 extends over 16 amino acids.

There are a few counts of this clone. V usage is TRBV7-2 and J usage is TRBJ1-2, with a possible D match to TRBD1 (5 bases). This CDR3 spans 13 amino acids. Trimming shortened V by 6 bases and J by 8 bases, and 16 bases separated the two germline ends. Germline lookup yields CDR1 SGHTA and CDR2 FQGNSA. The CDR3 DNA sequence: TGTGCCAGCAGACCCAGGCCAGGGTTCGGCTACACCTTC. Protein product: CASRPRPGFGYTF.

This chain uses TRBV7-2 with TRBJ1-5; D is ambiguous. CDR1 is SGHTA, CDR2 FQGNSA, per germline. The CDR3 is 15 residues long. Deletions cut 1 base from V and 0 bases from J, with 7 bases between. This CDR3 is CASSLEQYSNQPQHF. CDR3 in DNA: TGTGCCAGCAGCTTAGAACAGTATAGCAATCAGCCCCAGCATTTT.

This clone came up a few times. V usage is TRBV10-2 and J usage is TRBJ1-2; possible D gene TRBD1, 6 bases. This CDR3 has 14 residues. Trimming took off 5 bases at V and 3 bases at J, with 13 bases between the two ends. CDR1 is WSHSY, CDR2 SAAADI, per germline. Written as DNA, the CDR3 is TGCGCCAGCAGTTCGGGGGGCGTAGACTATGGCTACACCTTC. It codes for CASSSGGVDYGYTF.

Comments on this clone: Other DNA sequences in the same sample also yield this CDR3. V gene TRBV7-2 combines with J gene TRBJ1-1; maybe TRBD1 (5 bases). V lost 1 base and J lost 1, with 7 bases in between. Germline V gene data show CDR1 as SGHTA and CDR2 as FQGNSA. The CDR3 covers 14 residues. CDR3: CASSLVGGNTEAFF. CDR3 bases: TGTGCCAGCAGCTTAGTCGGGGGGAACACTGAAGCTTTCTTT.

The V and J genes are TRBV2 and TRBJ1-1; 7 bases map to TRBD1. The junction had 10 bases not matched to a gene; V was cut back by 9 bases and J by 3 bases. This CDR3 has 14 residues. The V gene's germline CDR1 is SNHLY and CDR2 FYNNEI. The CDR3: CARAQGPLDTEAFF. The CDR3, as DNA: TGTGCCAGGGCACAGGGGCCGTTGGACACTGAAGCTTTCTTT. Together with reference TRBV2 and TRBJ1-1, the CDR3 gives the full variable domain: EPEVTQTPSHQVTQMGQEVILRCVPISNHLYFYWYRQILGQKVEFLVSFYNNEISEKSEIFDDQFSVERPDGSNFTLKIRSTKLEDSAMYFCARAQGPLDTEAFFGQGTRLTVV.

V gene TRBV6-5 combines with J gene TRBJ2-7, with 9 bases lining up with TRBD1. J gave up 2 bases and V 5 bases, and 1 base lay outside the gene matches. Germline CDR1 is MNHEY and CDR2 is SVGAGI. The CDR3 is 13 residues long. The CDR3 here is CASSHRGPYEQYF. CDR3 sequence (DNA): TGTGCCAGCAGTCACAGGGGGCCCTACGAGCAGTACTTC.

The chain links TRBV15 to TRBJ1-1; possibly TRBD1 for D (5 bases). The V gene lost 0 bases and the J gene lost 1 base, with 9 bases spanning the gap. CDR1 and CDR2 from the germline V gene are LNHNV and YYDKDF (reference sequence). The CDR3 length is 15 residues. The CDR3 spells CATSREVRANTEAFF. The DNA of the CDR3 is TGTGCCACCAGCAGAGAGGTCAGGGCGAACACTGAAGCTTTCTTT.

The V gene is TRBV7-2, the J gene TRBJ2-5; D not resolved. The CDR3 has 14 amino acids. V was cut by 1 base and J by 4 bases, with 10 bases left in between. Looked up from germline, CDR1 is SGHTA and CDR2 is FQGNSA. CDR3 DNA sequence: TGTGCCAGCAGCTTAGTCGCAACGGGAGAGACCCAGTACTTC. This translates into CASSLVATGETQYF.

The CDR3 DNA is TGCGCCAGCAGCTTCCAGGGTAAAGGCTACACCTTC. This codes for CASSFQGKGYTF. The chain links TRBV5-1 to TRBJ1-2, with D possibly TRBD1 on 5 matching bases. Germline lookup yields CDR1 SGHRS and CDR2 YFSETQ. The CDR3 has 12 amino acids. Trimming stripped 2 bases from V and 8 bases from J, with 10 bases between.

The gene calls are TRBV29-1 and TRBJ1-4; D remains unclear. Trimming shortened V by 5 bases and J by 7 bases, and 11 bases separated the two germline ends. This CDR3 has 12 residues. Per germline, CDR1 SQVTM and CDR2 ANQGSEA. The CDR3 reads CSVRRGGEKLFF. For the CDR3, the DNA is TGCAGCGTTCGCCGGGGTGGTGAAAAACTGTTTTTT.

Remarks on this clone: A read error is likely here: a far larger clone is one base away. The rearrangement joins TRBV3-1 (or the pseudogene TRBV3-2) to TRBJ2-3; 9 bases line up with TRBD2. CDR3 length: 15 residues. Trimming at V came to 1 base and at J to 1 base, leaving 0 bases not matched to a gene. Germline CDR1 is LGHDT and CDR2 is YNNKEL (reference sequence). The CDR3 protein is CASSQGTSGTDTQYF. CDR3 nucleotides: TGTGCCAGCAGCCAAGGGACTAGCGGCACAGATACGCAGTATTTT.